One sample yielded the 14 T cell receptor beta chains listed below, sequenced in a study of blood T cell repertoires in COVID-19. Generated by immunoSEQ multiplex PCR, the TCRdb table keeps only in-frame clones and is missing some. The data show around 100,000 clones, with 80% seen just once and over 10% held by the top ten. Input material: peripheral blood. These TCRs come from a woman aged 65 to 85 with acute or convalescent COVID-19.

The CDR3 spells CASSYSTSGGVNTGELFF. The CDR3 DNA reads as TGTGCCAGCAGTTACTCTACTAGCGGGGGCGTGAACACCGGGGAGCTGTTTTTT. The chain combines TRBV6-2 or TRBV6-3 with TRBJ2-2; 11 bases line up with TRBD2. This CDR3 is built from 18 residues. The germline V gene encodes CDR1 MNHEY and CDR2 SVGEGT. With 0 bases clipped from V and 1 base from J, the junction kept 4 bases outside the gene matches.

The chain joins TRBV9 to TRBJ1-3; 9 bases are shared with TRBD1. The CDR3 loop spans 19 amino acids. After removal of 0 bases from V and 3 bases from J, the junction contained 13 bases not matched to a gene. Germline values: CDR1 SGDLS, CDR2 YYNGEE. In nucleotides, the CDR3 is TGTGCCAGCAGCGTAGCTCGGACAGGGGAAAAAATTGGTGGAAACACCATATATTTT. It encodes CASSVARTGEKIGGNTIYF.

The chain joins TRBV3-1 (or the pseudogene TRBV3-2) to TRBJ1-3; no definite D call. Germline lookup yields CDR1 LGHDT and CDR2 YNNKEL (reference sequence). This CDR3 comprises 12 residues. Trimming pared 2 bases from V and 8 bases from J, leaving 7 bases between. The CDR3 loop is CASSQPGYTIYF. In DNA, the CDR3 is TGTGCCAGCAGCCAACCTGGCTACACCATATATTTT.

The CDR3 loop is CAIRGQPTNEKLFF. CDR3 DNA sequence: TGTGCCATCAGAGGACAGCCAACTAATGAAAAACTGTTTTTT. J is TRBJ1-4 and V is TRBV24-1, with D possibly being TRBD1 (6 bases). The CDR3 totals 14 residues. The ends were cut back, 11 bases at V and 0 bases at J, with 12 bases in the middle. The germline V gene has CDR1 KGHDR and CDR2 SFDVKD.

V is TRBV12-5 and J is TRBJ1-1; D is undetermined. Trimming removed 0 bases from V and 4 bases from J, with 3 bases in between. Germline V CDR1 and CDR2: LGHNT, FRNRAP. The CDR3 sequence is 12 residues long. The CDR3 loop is CASGLVSTEAFF. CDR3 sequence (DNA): TGTGCTAGTGGTTTGGTCAGCACTGAAGCTTTCTTT.

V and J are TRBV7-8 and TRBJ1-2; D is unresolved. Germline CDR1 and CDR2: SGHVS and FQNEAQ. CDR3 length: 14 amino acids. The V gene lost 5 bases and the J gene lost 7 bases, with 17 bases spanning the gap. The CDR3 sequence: CASSPETTLGGYTF. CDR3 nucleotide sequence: TGTGCCAGCAGCCCCGAAACGACGCTAGGTGGCTACACCTTC. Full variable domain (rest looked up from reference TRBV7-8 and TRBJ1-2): GAGVSQSPRYKVAKRGQDVALRCDPISGHVSLFWYQQALGQGPEFLTYFQNEAQLDKSGLPSDRFFAERPEGSVSTLKIQRTQQEDSAVYLCASSPETTLGGYTFGSGTRLTVV.

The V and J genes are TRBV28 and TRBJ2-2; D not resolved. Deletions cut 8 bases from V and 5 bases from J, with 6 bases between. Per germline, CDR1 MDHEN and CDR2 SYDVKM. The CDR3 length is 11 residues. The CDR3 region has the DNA TGTGCCAGCCACTTTACCGGGGAGCTGTTTTTT. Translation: CASHFTGELFF.

The CDR3 coding sequence is TGTGCCAGCAGCCTTTCTGCATTGGGGGCCCATGGAAACACCATATATTTT. Its protein product is CASSLSALGAHGNTIYF. V is TRBV21-1 and J is TRBJ1-3; the DNA was not used to check the table's D call, TRBD1. TRBV21-1 is marked as a pseudogene. The CDR3 sequence is 17 residues long.

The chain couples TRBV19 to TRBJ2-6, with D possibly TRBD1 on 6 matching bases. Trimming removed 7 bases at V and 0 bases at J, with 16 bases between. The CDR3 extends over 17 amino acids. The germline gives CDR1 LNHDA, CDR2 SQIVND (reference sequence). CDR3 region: CASIRTASSSGANVLTF. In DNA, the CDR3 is TGTGCCAGTATACGGACAGCCTCCAGCTCTGGGGCCAACGTCCTGACTTTC. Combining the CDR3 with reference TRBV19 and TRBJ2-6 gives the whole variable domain DGGITQSPKYLFRKEGQNVTLSCEQNLNHDAMYWYRQDPGQGLRLIYYSQIVNDFQKGDIAEGYSVSREKKESFPLTVTSAQKNPTAFYLCASIRTASSSGANVLTFGAGSRLTVL.

This CDR3 reads CAWSFSGDQPQHF. As DNA, the CDR3 is TGTGCCTGGAGTTTCTCAGGGGATCAGCCCCAGCATTTT. J is TRBJ1-5 and V is TRBV30; TRBD1 is a possible D gene (6 bases). CDR1 and CDR2 (germline): GTSNPN, SVGIG (reference sequence). The CDR3 spans 13 residues. V shed 2 bases and J shed 5 bases, with 10 bases lying between them.

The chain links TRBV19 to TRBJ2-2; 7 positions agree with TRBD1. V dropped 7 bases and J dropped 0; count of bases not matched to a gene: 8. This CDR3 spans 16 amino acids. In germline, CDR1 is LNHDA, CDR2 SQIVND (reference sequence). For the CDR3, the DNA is TGTGCCAGTAAACCCCCGACAGGGACGAACACCGGGGAGCTGTTTTTT. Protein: CASKPPTGTNTGELFF.

The DNA of the CDR3 is TGTGCCAGCAGTCCCCGGGACTTTAACTATGGCTACACCTTC. Its protein is CASSPRDFNYGYTF. The V and J genes are TRBV27 and TRBJ1-2, with D tentatively TRBD1 (5 bases). Germline CDR1 is MNHEY and CDR2 is SMNVEV (reference sequence). The CDR3 spans 14 residues. The V gene lost 5 bases and the J gene lost 1 base, with 11 bases spanning the gap.

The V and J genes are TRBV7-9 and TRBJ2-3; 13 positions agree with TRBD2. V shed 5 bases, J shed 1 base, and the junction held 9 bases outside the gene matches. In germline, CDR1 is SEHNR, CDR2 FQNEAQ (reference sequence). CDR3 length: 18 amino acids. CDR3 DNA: TGTGCCAGCAGCAAAGCAGGACTAGCGGGGGCCGGCACAGATACGCAGTATTTT. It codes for CASSKAGLAGAGTDTQYF.

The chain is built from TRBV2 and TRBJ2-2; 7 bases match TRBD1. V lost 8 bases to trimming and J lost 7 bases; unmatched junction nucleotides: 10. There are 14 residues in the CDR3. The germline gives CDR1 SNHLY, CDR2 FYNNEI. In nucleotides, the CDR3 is TGTGCCAGCCTGACAGGGACGGGAAGCGGGGAGCTGTTTTTT. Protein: CASLTGTGSGELFF.